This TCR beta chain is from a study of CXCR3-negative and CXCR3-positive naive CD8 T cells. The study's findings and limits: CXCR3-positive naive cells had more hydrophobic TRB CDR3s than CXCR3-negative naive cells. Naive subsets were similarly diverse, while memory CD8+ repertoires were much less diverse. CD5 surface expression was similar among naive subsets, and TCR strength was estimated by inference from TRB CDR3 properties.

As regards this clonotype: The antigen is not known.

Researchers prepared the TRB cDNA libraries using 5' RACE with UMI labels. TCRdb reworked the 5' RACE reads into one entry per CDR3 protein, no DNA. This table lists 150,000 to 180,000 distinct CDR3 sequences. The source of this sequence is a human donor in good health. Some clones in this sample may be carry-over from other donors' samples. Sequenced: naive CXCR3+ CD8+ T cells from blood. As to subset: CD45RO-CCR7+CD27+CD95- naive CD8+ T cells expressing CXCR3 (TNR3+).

CDR3: CATSRDRGYTGELFF. V is TRBV15 and J is TRBJ2-2; TCRdb calls TRBD1, which cannot be checked without DNA. The CDR3 sequence is 15 residues long. Germline values: CDR1 LNHNV, CDR2 YYDKDF (reference sequence).